The next 25 T cell receptor beta chains were all read from a single sample in a study of CD8+ T cells in alopecia areata. Regarding treatment: oral pan-JAK inhibitor, 5-10 mg twice daily. The investigators collected lesional scalp punch biopsies and peripheral blood from alopecia areata patients. The authors extracted RNA and reverse transcribed it into cDNA as the sequencing template. TCRdb keeps only in-frame clones here, not all; method: immunoSEQ multiplex PCR. The sample contains about 3,600 clones, roughly 70% of which appear only once. This specimen was skin, taken at week 24, from a patient treated with tofacitinib. The receptors originated from a human donor with alopecia areata.

The V and J genes are TRBV30 and TRBJ2-2, with 7 bases matching TRBD1. Germline V gives CDR1 GTSNPN, CDR2 SVGIG (reference sequence). V gave up 5 bases and J gave up 0 bases; unmatched junction bases: 0. The CDR3 is 13 amino acids. Here the CDR3 reads CAWGQANTGELFF. In DNA form, the CDR3 reads TGTGCCTGGGGACAGGCGAACACCGGGGAGCTGTTTTTT.

The chain couples TRBV2 to TRBJ2-7, with 8 bases fitting TRBD1. Unmatched junction bases numbered 9, after V lost 6 bases and J lost 2 bases. Germline V lookup: CDR1 SNHLY, CDR2 FYNNEI. This CDR3 is 15 amino acids long. The CDR3 protein is CASSKGQGGTYEQYF. The DNA of the CDR3 is TGTGCCAGCAGCAAAGGACAGGGAGGAACCTACGAGCAGTACTTC.

The chain recombines TRBV6-5 with TRBJ2-4; no definite D call. V was pared by 5 bases and J by 7 bases, with 12 bases between. The CDR3 runs 13 residues. Germline CDR1 and CDR2: MNHEY and SVGAGI. The CDR3 reads CASSPPVENIQYF. CDR3 nucleotide sequence: TGTGCCAGCAGTCCTCCTGTTGAGAACATTCAGTACTTC.

The J gene is TRBJ2-7, the V gene TRBV9; 10 bases align to TRBD1. Trimming at V came to 0 bases and at J to 6 bases, leaving 9 bases not matched to a gene. The germline CDR1 and CDR2 sequences are SGDLS and YYNGEE. The CDR3 is made up of 16 amino acids. As DNA, the CDR3 is TGTGCCAGCAGCGTAGGGTCGCCGGGACAGGGGTTCGAGCAGTACTTC. It yields the protein CASSVGSPGQGFEQYF. Based on the CDR3 plus reference TRBV9 and TRBJ2-7, the full variable domain is DSGVTQTPKHLITATGQRVTLRCSPRSGDLSVYWYQQSLDQGLQFLIQYYNGEERAKGNILERFSAQQFPDLHSELNLSSLELGDSALYFCASSVGSPGQGFEQYFGPGTRLTVT.

The rearrangement links TRBV7-9 to TRBJ2-2, with D unresolved. The V gene's germline CDR1 is SEHNR and CDR2 FQNEAQ (reference sequence). V was pared by 5 bases and J by 3 bases, with 22 bases between. This CDR3 has 18 amino acids. This CDR3 is CASSPVGRRYPDTGELFF. CDR3 DNA sequence: TGTGCCAGCAGCCCCGTGGGCAGGAGATACCCGGACACCGGGGAGCTGTTTTTT.

The chain has TRBV5-1 and TRBJ1-1; unclear D gene. The V gene lost 0 bases and the J gene lost 4 bases, with 10 bases spanning the gap. This CDR3 is built from 14 residues. CDR1 and CDR2 (germline): SGHRS, YFSETQ. The CDR3 spells CASSLAAAGTEAFF. CDR3 nucleotides: TGCGCCAGCAGCTTGGCTGCGGCGGGCACTGAAGCTTTCTTT.

The CDR3 nucleotides are TGTGCCAGCAGCTCACTTGGGGCAGAGGGAGAGACCCAGTACTTC. Translating it yields CASSSLGAEGETQYF. This chain connects TRBV28 to TRBJ2-5, with D perhaps TRBD1 or TRBD2 (5 bases each). Germline loops: CDR1 MDHEN, CDR2 SYDVKM. The V end was cut by 6 bases, the J end by 4 bases, with 18 bases between. This CDR3 contains 15 residues.

The chain links TRBV19 to TRBJ2-7; D perhaps matches TRBD1 (6 bases). Germline CDR1 is LNHDA and CDR2 is SQIVND (reference sequence). The CDR3 totals 14 residues. With 2 bases removed from V and 5 bases from J, the gap between germline ends came to 13 bases. This CDR3 reads CASSIQGFGNEQYF. CDR3 sequence (DNA): TGTGCCAGTAGTATACAGGGGTTTGGTAACGAGCAGTACTTC.

The J gene is TRBJ2-3, the V gene TRBV30; possible D gene TRBD1, 5 bases. Per germline, CDR1 GTSNPN and CDR2 SVGIG (reference sequence). The V gene lost 2 bases and the J gene lost 5 bases, with 14 bases spanning the gap. CDR3 length: 14 amino acids. This chain's CDR3 is CAWSSRVGGDTQYF. CDR3 in DNA: TGTGCCTGGAGTAGCAGGGTAGGTGGAGATACGCAGTATTTT.

V usage is TRBV5-5 and J usage is TRBJ1-5; 8 bases align to TRBD1. J lost 2 bases, V lost 3 bases, and 16 bases had no gene match. The CDR3 runs to 19 residues. In germline, CDR1 is SGHKS, CDR2 YYEKEE (reference sequence). The CDR3: CASSSRPDRAVVGNQPQHF. The CDR3 DNA sequence: TGTGCCAGCAGCTCCCGACCGGACAGGGCGGTAGTTGGCAATCAGCCCCAGCATTTT.

The J gene is TRBJ1-4, the V gene TRBV19; weak D call: TRBD1 (6 bases). Deletions cut 3 bases from V and 2 bases from J, with 10 bases between. Germline CDR1 and CDR2: LNHDA and SQIVND (reference sequence). The CDR3 is made up of 15 amino acids. CDR3 sequence reads: CASSIRGGTNEKLFF. In DNA, the CDR3 is TGTGCCAGTAGTATTCGCGGGGGCACTAATGAAAAACTGTTTTTT.

This clone was observed a single time. This chain uses TRBV30 with TRBJ1-2; perhaps TRBD1 as D (6 bases). Germline-derived CDR1 and CDR2 are GTSNPN and SVGIG (reference sequence). The V end lost 7 bases, the J end lost 8 bases, and 20 bases lay between the germline ends. CDR3 length: 13 residues. The DNA for the CDR3 is TGTGCCTCTGCGGATTACAGGGCTTGGGGCTACACCTTC. Its protein is CASADYRAWGYTF. The entire variable domain, with the rest obtained from reference TRBV30 and TRBJ1-2, is as follows: SQTIHQWPATLVQPVGSPLSLECTVEGTSNPNLYWYRQAAGRGLQLLFYSVGIGQISSEVPQNLSASRPQDRQFILSSKKLLLSDSGFYLCASADYRAWGYTFGSGTRLTVV.

The chain combines TRBV7-9 with TRBJ2-1; 9 nucleotides align to TRBD2. The germline CDR1 and CDR2 sequences are SEHNR and FQNEAQ (reference sequence). The CDR3 length is 12 residues. The junction had 0 bases not matched to a gene; V was cut back by 2 bases and J by 10 bases. The CDR3 DNA sequence: TGTGCCAGCAGCTTACTAGCGGGGGAGCAGTTCTTC. As protein: CASSLLAGEQFF.

The chain combines TRBV19 with TRBJ1-1; no clear D gene. This CDR3 is built from 15 residues. The germline CDR1 and CDR2 sequences are LNHDA and SQIVND (reference sequence). The ends were cut back, 7 bases at V and 0 bases at J, with 15 bases in the middle. CDR3 region: CASTLSPRMNTEAFF. The CDR3 DNA follows: TGTGCCAGTACATTATCTCCACGGATGAACACTGAAGCTTTCTTT.

This chain uses TRBV2 with TRBJ2-3; perhaps TRBD1 as D (7 bases). The V end was cut by 7 bases, the J end by 5 bases, with 16 bases between. There are 14 residues in the CDR3. Per the germline V gene, CDR1 is SNHLY and CDR2 is FYNNEI. As DNA, the CDR3 is TGTGCCAGCAATGCGGGACAGATCCTAGATACGCAGTATTTT. Protein product: CASNAGQILDTQYF.

In its sample, this clone was seen once. This chain connects TRBV2 to TRBJ2-5, with D perhaps assigned TRBD1 or TRBD2 (6 bases each). The CDR3 consists of 15 residues. Germline-derived CDR1 and CDR2 are SNHLY and FYNNEI. Trimming pared 3 bases from V and 0 bases from J, leaving 11 bases between. This CDR3 is CASSDRGGYQETQYF. CDR3 nucleotides: TGTGCCAGCAGTGACAGGGGAGGCTACCAAGAGACCCAGTACTTC. Full variable domain (remainder filled in from reference TRBV2 and TRBJ2-5): EPEVTQTPSHQVTQMGQEVILRCVPISNHLYFYWYRQILGQKVEFLVSFYNNEISEKSEIFDDQFSVERPDGSNFTLKIRSTKLEDSAMYFCASSDRGGYQETQYFGPGTRLLVL.

The chain combines TRBV6-5 with TRBJ1-2; D is unresolved. V lost 5 bases to trimming and J lost 3 bases, with 10 bases between them. The CDR3 runs to 13 residues. The germline V gene encodes CDR1 MNHEY and CDR2 SVGAGI. This CDR3 is CASSSGLDYGYTF. In DNA form, the CDR3 reads TGTGCCAGCAGTAGCGGGTTAGACTATGGCTACACCTTC.

V usage is TRBV18 and J usage is TRBJ2-5, with a tentative D call TRBD1 (6 bases). The CDR3 covers 14 residues. From germline, CDR1 is KGHSH and CDR2 LQKENI. Trimming took 8 bases from V and 1 from J, leaving 14 bases between them. The CDR3, as DNA: TGTGCCAGCCAGGAGCAGGGGATCCAAGAGACCCAGTACTTC. This translates into CASQEQGIQETQYF.

CDR3 in DNA: TGTGCCAGCTCACCCTCACAGGGGTGGATGAACACTGAAGCTTTCTTT. Its protein product is CASSPSQGWMNTEAFF. The chain uses TRBV18 and TRBJ1-1; 7 positions match TRBD1. The J segment lost 0 bases and the V segment lost 3 bases, leaving 7 bases of the junction unmatched. The germline V gene has CDR1 KGHSH and CDR2 LQKENI. CDR3 size: 16 residues.

CDR3 amino acids: CASSQHFWRGGSYNEQFF. CDR3 bases: TGTGCCAGCAGCCAACACTTCTGGCGGGGGGGTTCCTACAATGAGCAGTTCTTC. This chain uses TRBV11-2 with TRBJ2-1; TRBD2 matches at 9 bases. Trimming took 5 bases from V and 1 from J; bases not matched to a gene: 12. CDR1 is SGHAT, CDR2 FQNNGV, per germline. This CDR3 has 18 amino acids.

CDR3 protein: CASSRQGYYEQYF. CDR3 in DNA: TGTGCCAGCAGCAGACAGGGGTATTACGAGCAGTACTTC. V and J are TRBV5-4 and TRBJ2-7; 8 bases fit TRBD1. The ends lost 4 bases at V and 4 bases at J; junction bases unmatched: 4. The germline gives CDR1 SGHNT, CDR2 YYREEE (reference sequence). This CDR3 region has 13 residues.

This clone turned up a few times. V is TRBV7-2 and J is TRBJ2-5; D perhaps matches TRBD1 (6 bases). Germline loops: CDR1 SGHTA, CDR2 FQGNSA. CDR3 size: 15 residues. V was pared by 5 bases and J by 3 bases, with 16 bases between. The CDR3 region has the DNA TGTGCCAGCAGCCTTACCCCGGGACACGAAGAGACCCAGTACTTC. This encodes CASSLTPGHEETQYF.

The chain recombines TRBV4-3 with TRBJ2-5; TRBD1 or TRBD2 may be the D gene (5 bases each). The CDR3 loop spans 18 amino acids. V lost 0 bases to trimming and J lost 7 bases, with 24 bases between them. CDR1 and CDR2 from the germline V gene are LGHNA and YSLEER. The CDR3 bases are TGCGCCAGCAGCCAAGAAAGGTGGGAGACAAGGGGCAGCTGGACCCAGTACTTC. Its translation: CASSQERWETRGSWTQYF.

The rearrangement joins TRBV4-2 to TRBJ2-7; 8 nucleotides align to TRBD2. V was clipped by 5 bases and J by 3 bases; unmatched bases: 6. This CDR3 region has 14 residues. Germline-derived CDR1 and CDR2 are LGHNA and YNFKEQ. CDR3 bases: TGTGCCAGCAGCTACCAGCGGGGGAGCTACGAGCAGTACTTC. Amino acids: CASSYQRGSYEQYF.

This clone is large (0.1 to 1%) within its sample. This chain uses TRBV7-9 with TRBJ2-1; D may be TRBD1 (6 bases). This CDR3 region has 18 residues. The V gene's germline CDR1 is SEHNR and CDR2 FQNEAQ (reference sequence). Trimming pared 5 bases from V and 0 bases from J, leaving 20 bases between. The DNA for the CDR3 is TGTGCCAGCAGCCCACCCCCGGGGACAATCAGCTCCTACAATGAGCAGTTCTTC. Its protein is CASSPPPGTISSYNEQFF.